A selection of T cell receptor beta chains follows, all from one sample in a study of graft-versus-host responses after intestinal transplantation. Repertoires were generated with immunoSEQ multiplex PCR, while TCRdb's copy carries only in-frame clones and drops some. The sample yields around 110,000 clones, roughly nine tenths seen once. No cognate antigen is known for these TCRs. The sample consisted of unstimulated CD4+ T cells sorted from spleen or lymph node cells, taken before intestinal transplant. The receptors shown here come from a human donor who received an intestinal transplant. Each CDR3 is given with its conserved first and last residue. The D gene is left open where the match is weak. A clone size is listed for some rows: how often the clone was seen (once, few, many), or a class if it is expanded.

D: NA; V: TRBV2; size: NA; J: TRBJ1-2; CDR3: CASRTGTPDYGYTF; DNA: TGTGCCAGCAGGACCGGGACACCCGACTATGGCTACACCTTC
D: TRBD1; V: TRBV30; size: NA; J: TRBJ2-6; CDR3: CAWTQGAGANVLTF; DNA: TGTGCCTGGACTCAGGGGGCTGGGGCCAACGTCCTGACTTTC
D: TRBD1; V: TRBV5-1; size: NA; J: TRBJ2-7; CDR3: CASSWAPRDSGYEQYF; DNA: TGCGCCAGCAGCTGGGCACCTAGGGACAGCGGCTACGAGCAGTACTTC
D: NA; V: TRBV6-1; size: NA; J: TRBJ1-4; CDR3: CASRPYGGSNEKLFF; DNA: TGTGCCAGCAGACCCTACGGGGGGAGTAATGAAAAACTGTTTTTT
D: NA; V: TRBV4-3; size: NA; J: TRBJ1-1; CDR3: CASSQWGLGEAFF; DNA: TGCGCCAGCAGCCAATGGGGCTTGGGTGAAGCTTTCTTT
D: TRBD1; V: TRBV10-3; size: NA; J: TRBJ1-1; CDR3: CAISETGGDTEAFF; DNA: TGTGCCATCAGTGAGACAGGGGGAGACACTGAAGCTTTCTTT
D: NA; V: TRBV30; size: NA; J: TRBJ1-5; CDR3: CAWSVRRTEQPQHF; DNA: TGTGCCTGGAGTGTACGCCGGACTGAGCAGCCCCAGCATTTT
D: TRBD1; V: TRBV5-1; size: NA; J: TRBJ2-1; CDR3: CASSWGDRDNEQFF; DNA: TGCGCCAGCAGCTGGGGGGACAGGGACAATGAGCAGTTCTTC
D: NA; V: TRBV7-6; size: NA; J: TRBJ2-7; CDR3: CASSLGARTGRWLYEQYF; DNA: TGTGCCAGCAGCTTAGGCGCCCGAACAGGGAGATGGCTCTACGAGCAGTACTTC
D: NA; V: TRBV28; size: NA; J: TRBJ2-1; CDR3: CASRIGQPYNEQFF; DNA: TGTGCCAGCAGAATTGGACAGCCCTACAATGAGCAGTTCTTC
D: TRBD2; V: TRBV7-2; size: once; J: TRBJ2-2; CDR3: CASSFTSGGGLWRELFF; DNA: TGTGCCAGCAGCTTCACTAGCGGGGGGGGATTATGGCGGGAGCTGTTTTTT
D: NA; V: TRBV11-2; size: NA; J: TRBJ1-6; CDR3: CASSLVAGAYNSPLHF; DNA: TGTGCCAGCAGCTTAGTCGCAGGGGCTTATAATTCACCCCTCCACTTT
D: NA; V: TRBV29-1; size: NA; J: TRBJ2-7; CDR3: CSVEVSLYEQYF; DNA: TGCAGCGTTGAAGTTAGTCTCTACGAGCAGTACTTC
D: TRBD1; V: TRBV6-1; size: NA; J: TRBJ2-7; CDR3: CASRKGGTGLYEQYF; DNA: TGTGCCAGCAGGAAGGGCGGGACAGGGCTTTACGAGCAGTACTTC
D: TRBD1; V: TRBV30; size: NA; J: TRBJ1-4; CDR3: CAWRGTVYDEKLFF; DNA: TGTGCCTGGAGGGGGACAGTCTACGATGAAAAACTGTTTTTT
D: TRBD2; V: TRBV5-1; size: NA; J: TRBJ2-1; CDR3: CASSLVPSGRAYRYNEQFF; DNA: TGCGCCAGCAGCTTGGTACCTAGCGGGAGGGCTTATCGATACAATGAGCAGTTCTTC
D: TRBD2; V: TRBV18; size: NA; J: TRBJ2-7; CDR3: CASSPGLAAYEQYF; DNA: TGTGCCAGCTCACCGGGACTAGCGGCCTACGAGCAGTACTTC
D: NA; V: TRBV4-3; size: NA; J: TRBJ2-7; CDR3: CASSRGLPSYEQYF; DNA: TGCGCCAGCAGCCGAGGACTGCCATCCTACGAGCAGTACTTC
D: NA; V: TRBV5-1; size: NA; J: TRBJ2-5; CDR3: CASSFGDSQETQYF; DNA: TGCGCCAGCAGCTTTGGCGACAGCCAAGAGACCCAGTACTTC
D: NA; V: TRBV5-4; size: NA; J: TRBJ2-5; CDR3: CASSLAVRQETQYF; DNA: TGTGCCAGCAGCTTGGCCGTCAGGCAAGAGACCCAGTACTTC
D: NA; V: TRBV2; size: few; J: TRBJ1-5; CDR3: CASRDSYQPQHF; DNA: TGTGCCAGCAGGGACAGTTATCAGCCCCAGCATTTT
D: NA; V: TRBV11-2; size: NA; J: TRBJ1-3; CDR3: CASSPSEGFGNTIYF; DNA: TGTGCCAGCAGCCCATCGGAGGGTTTTGGAAACACCATATATTTT
D: TRBD1; V: TRBV5-6; size: NA; J: TRBJ2-1; CDR3: CASSARGTGDYNEQFF; DNA: TGTGCCAGCAGCGCCCGCGGGACAGGGGATTACAATGAGCAGTTCTTC
D: NA; V: TRBV19; size: NA; J: TRBJ2-1; CDR3: CASSIPPNNEQFF; DNA: TGTGCCAGTAGTATTCCCCCTAACAATGAGCAGTTCTTC
D: NA; V: TRBV19; size: NA; J: TRBJ1-2; CDR3: CASSIGDRMSYGYTF; DNA: TGTGCCAGTAGTATCGGCGACAGAATGAGCTATGGCTACACCTTC
D: TRBD1; V: TRBV30; size: few; J: TRBJ1-5; CDR3: CAWSAGQGRNQPQHF; DNA: TGTGCCTGGAGTGCGGGACAGGGGAGGAATCAGCCCCAGCATTTT
D: NA; V: TRBV5-4; size: few; J: TRBJ2-7; CDR3: CASSSKVGGTYEQYF; DNA: TGTGCCAGCAGCTCAAAGGTCGGAGGGACCTACGAGCAGTACTTC
D: TRBD1; V: TRBV27; size: NA; J: TRBJ2-7; CDR3: CASSPWTGVYEQYF; DNA: TGTGCCAGCAGTCCCTGGACAGGGGTGTACGAGCAGTACTTC
D: NA; V: TRBV7-9; size: NA; J: TRBJ1-1; CDR3: CASSKSWTAARDTEAFF; DNA: TGTGCCAGCAGCAAATCCTGGACAGCGGCAAGGGACACTGAAGCTTTCTTT
D: TRBD2; V: TRBV4-1; size: NA; J: TRBJ2-1; CDR3: CASSQGSGGEQFF; DNA: TGCGCCAGCAGCCAAGGGAGCGGGGGCGAGCAGTTCTTC
D: TRBD2; V: TRBV28; size: NA; J: TRBJ2-1; CDR3: CASRPTGTSGRSSYNEQFF; DNA: TGTGCCAGCAGACCTACAGGGACTAGCGGGAGGAGCTCCTACAATGAGCAGTTCTTC
D: TRBD2; V: TRBV28; size: NA; J: TRBJ2-1; CDR3: CASSSSRLAGSEQFF; DNA: TGTGCCAGCAGTTCGTCGCGACTAGCGGGATCCGAGCAGTTCTTC
D: TRBD2; V: TRBV27; size: NA; J: TRBJ2-1; CDR3: CASSRARIAGGPGNEQFF; DNA: TGTGCCAGCAGTAGGGCTCGAATAGCGGGAGGGCCGGGCAATGAGCAGTTCTTC
D: NA; V: TRBV6-1; size: NA; J: TRBJ1-1; CDR3: CASSEVGGWTEAFF; DNA: TGTGCCAGCAGTGAAGTGGGGGGGTGGACTGAAGCTTTCTTT
D: NA; V: TRBV15; size: NA; J: TRBJ1-1; CDR3: CATSRDRQGWYTEAFF; DNA: TGTGCCACCAGCAGAGATCGGCAGGGGTGGTACACTGAAGCTTTCTTT
D: NA; V: TRBV7-8; size: NA; J: TRBJ1-5; CDR3: CASSLGTLGDQPQHF; DNA: TGTGCCAGCAGCTTAGGAACCCTGGGAGATCAGCCCCAGCATTTT
D: TRBD1; V: TRBV19; size: NA; J: TRBJ2-7; CDR3: CASSIDLSTGGYEQYF; DNA: TGTGCCAGTAGTATAGATCTATCGACAGGGGGCTACGAGCAGTACTTC
D: TRBD2; V: TRBV14; size: NA; J: TRBJ2-7; CDR3: CASSSRRGGIYEQYF; DNA: TGTGCCAGCAGCTCCCGGAGGGGAGGGATTTACGAGCAGTACTTC
D: TRBD1; V: TRBV7-2; size: NA; J: TRBJ1-2; CDR3: CASSHTGAGGYTF; DNA: TGTGCCAGCAGCCACACAGGGGCCGGTGGCTACACCTTC
D: TRBD1; V: TRBV18; size: NA; J: TRBJ1-2; CDR3: CASSPLPGQDGYTF; DNA: TGTGCCAGCTCACCACTCCCAGGACAGGATGGCTACACCTTC
D: TRBD1; V: TRBV5-1; size: once; J: TRBJ1-2; CDR3: CASSIRDREGNGYTF; DNA: TGCGCCAGCAGCATCCGGGACAGGGAGGGGAATGGCTACACCTTC
D: NA; V: TRBV6-5; size: few; J: TRBJ1-2; CDR3: CASSGRGSDGYTF; DNA: TGTGCCAGCAGTGGTCGGGGGTCAGATGGCTACACCTTC
D: TRBD1; V: TRBV5-4; size: NA; J: TRBJ1-2; CDR3: CASSLGGQSYGYTF; DNA: TGTGCCAGCAGCTTAGGGGGACAGTCTTATGGCTACACCTTC
D: TRBD1; V: TRBV7-2; size: NA; J: TRBJ1-5; CDR3: CASSLAGTGTGQPQHF; DNA: TGTGCCAGCAGCTTAGCTGGGACAGGGACGGGTCAGCCCCAGCATTTT